This T cell receptor (beta chain) is drawn from a study of Graves' ophthalmopathy and Graves' hyperthyroidism. Of note for this clonotype: This may be a read error: a much more frequent sequence differs by one nucleotide.

Among the hyperthyroidism patients, all were newly diagnosed, aged 18 to 65, with under 2 months' duration. Each diagnosis was determined on the basis of clinical symptoms, serum thyroxine, TRAb, thyroid ultrasound and orbital computed tomography. RNA transcripts served as template for amplifying TCR beta CDR3 sequences. After a first-round RT-PCR with HTBI primers, a second-round multiplex PCR was run. One entry per CDR3 protein, called by TCRdb with MiXCR from the multiplex PCR reads. Of about 1.1 million distinct CDR3 sequences listed, around a third are singletons. Trimming at V came to 4 bases and at J to 5 bases, leaving 7 bases not matched to a gene. The CDR3 runs 15 residues.

What was sequenced was peripheral blood or thyroid tissue (not recorded which). The clonotype comes from an adult man with Graves' hyperthyroidism. This chain links TRBV12-3 or TRBV12-4 with TRBJ2-5; 10 nucleotides align to TRBD1. The DNA of the CDR3 is TGTGCCAGCAGTTCTATGGACAGGGGGTTGGAGACCCAGTACTTC. Amino acid sequence: CASSSMDRGLETQYF.